A selection of T cell receptor beta chains follows, all from one sample in a study of long-term antiretroviral therapy in people with HIV. Sequencing used immunoSEQ multiplex PCR; TCRdb keeps in-frame clones, though not all of them. The sample carries about 20,000 clones, 82% recorded once. The sequences come from unsorted PBMCs, collected approximately 2.5 years after starting antiretroviral therapy. The source of these receptors is a man aged 35-49 years with HIV. Each CDR3 is given with its conserved first and last residue. D genes are given only for firm matches. For some rows the clone size is stated as once, few or many, or as a class when expanded; others skip it.

size,V,J,D,CDR3,DNA
.,TRBV20-1,TRBJ1-2,.,CSARGLNGYTF,TGCAGTGCGCGAGGATTAAACGGCTACACCTTC
once,TRBV18,TRBJ1-1,TRBD1,CASSPRTGEAEAFF,TGTGCCAGCTCACCCCGGACAGGAGAGGCTGAAGCTTTCTTT
.,TRBV27,TRBJ2-1,.,CASSILASSSYNEQFF,TGTGCCAGCAGTATACTAGCCTCCAGCTCCTACAATGAGCAGTTCTTC
once,TRBV11-2,TRBJ2-3,.,CASSLGLSDTQYF,TGTGCCAGCAGCTTAGGACTATCAGATACGCAGTATTTT
.,TRBV7-6,TRBJ2-7,TRBD2,CASSGPGTPGGEQYF,TGTGCCAGCAGCGGCCCGGGAACCCCGGGGGGCGAGCAGTACTTC
.,TRBV19,TRBJ1-5,TRBD1,CASSIVGTGGNQPQHF,TGTGCCAGTAGTATAGTAGGGACAGGGGGCAATCAGCCCCAGCATTTT
.,TRBV6-6,TRBJ2-5,.,CASSYSTGQETQYF,TGTGCCAGCAGTTACTCGACAGGACAAGAGACCCAGTACTTC
few,TRBV11-2,TRBJ2-7,.,CASSSDPVYEQYF,TGTGCCAGCAGTTCCGATCCGGTCTACGAGCAGTACTTC
.,TRBV18,TRBJ2-5,.,CASSRKETQYF,TGTGCCAGCTCTCGCAAAGAGACCCAGTACTTC
.,TRBV18,TRBJ1-2,.,CASSPTNGPYGYTF,TGTGCCAGCTCACCAACGAATGGCCCCTATGGCTACACCTTC